The present entry profiles one T cell receptor (beta chain) with its context. This clonotype was detected many times. Its antigen remains undetermined. No per-base quality is available; no much larger clone lies one base away. This sample stems from a study of T cells in Graves' hyperthyroidism and ophthalmopathy (dated by TCRdb to the late 2010s). Study-wide context: Peripheral blood samples were taken at initial diagnosis, before any treatment was given. To identify TCR V-J signatures that set the groups apart, the researchers used a discovery cohort of more than 95 patients, made up of 40 to 45 with Graves' ophthalmopathy and approximately 57 with stable Graves' hyperthyroidism. Once sampling was done, hyperthyroidism patients were given methimazole at a starting dose of 30 mg daily, whereas ophthalmopathy patients were given high-dose intravenous methylprednisolone. An independent validation cohort of around 19 hyperthyroidism patients and 17 patients who later progressed to ophthalmopathy tested prospective prediction of ophthalmopathy. The 95 to 100 discovery patients were randomly divided into training and test sets at a 7:3 ratio. The paper reports TCR Vbeta CDR3 sequencing of roughly 140 peripheral blood samples: 40 to 45 ophthalmopathy, under 85 hyperthyroidism and approximately 17 progressor patients. Thyroid tissue and blood T-cell repertoires from about 6 Graves' hyperthyroidism patients were also compared in the study.

The TCR beta CDR3 regions were amplified from RNA transcripts. The TCR CDR3 was subjected to a first round of RT-PCR using the HTBI primer set and the Qiagen OneStep RT-PCR kit. Libraries were constructed in a second round of multiplex PCR, after which size selection and purification were performed. The libraries were sequenced on an Illumina HiSeq2000 using paired-end 100 bp reads. Regarding the original processing steps: SOAPnuke was used to process the raw data, throwing out any read that contained adapters or uncalled bases, had a mean Phred below 15, or lacked an exact constant-primer or identifier match. COPE v1.2.5 was used to merge high-quality paired reads, and clonotypes were defined as unique nucleotide sequences. MiTCR v1.1 was used to align the clonotypes against IMGT TRBV, TRBD and TRBJ reference segments. The analysis included only V-J combinations with a frequency above 0.0001, which together covered around 99% of the repertoires. The TCS score was defined as F50 (clonal expansion) divided by E x V (chaos), with BLOSUM62-based TCRdist calculated between CDR3 peptides within each V-J. Welch's t-statistics and random forest reduced 514 V-J features to about 13, which were used in a naive Bayes classifier (R e1071). The similarity between thyroid and blood repertoires was quantified using the Morisita-Horn index. TCRdb cleaned the public reads at Q25 with fastp, built clones with MiXCR and kept in-frame beta chains. Rows are combined by CDR3 protein, so each entry shows the most common genes and DNA. These V and J calls rely on TCRdb rather than the paper's analysis. The sample includes just under 750,000 distinct CDR3 sequences, with roughly a third observed a single time. Roughly 30% of the sample is taken by the ten largest.

Graves' hyperthyroidism was defined as stable when no progression to ophthalmopathy occurred over 18 months of follow-up. Hyperthyroidism patients were newly diagnosed, had a disease duration of under 2 months, and were aged 18 to 65 years. Any patient with an uncontrolled infection, another autoimmune disease, pregnancy or lactation was excluded. Diagnoses were established on the basis of clinical symptoms, serum thyroxine and TRAb, thyroid ultrasound, and orbital computed tomography. PBMCs were separated from 10 ml of fresh peripheral blood using Ficoll-Paque density gradient centrifugation. Total RNA was extracted using Trizol reagent, and RNA quality was assessed on an Agilent 2100 Bioanalyzer. The paper as a whole reports these results and caveats: Most expanded thyroid clonotypes (frequency above 0.001) were also detected in blood, a finding suggesting that blood repertoires may reflect thyroid immune responses. Sample size was not statistically predetermined, and investigators were not blinded to group allocation. In validation, the model predicted progression to ophthalmopathy with roughly 70% sensitivity and 72.22% specificity, a median of about 6 months before onset. Ophthalmopathy was separated from stable hyperthyroidism by a 13 V-J signature model, with over 85% sensitivity and about 81% specificity obtained in cross-validation and 80%/75% obtained in testing.

CDR1 and CDR2, per the germline V gene (reference sequence), are SEHNR and FQNEAQ. V gives up 5 bases and J gives up 7 bases, and the segment between their germline ends measures 14 bases. The CDR3, cysteine through phenylalanine, is 13 amino acids long. Only CDR3 DNA remains: 39 bases, in frame from the first base. In this chain, TRBV7-9 is recombined with TRBJ1-2, with the D gene call left open. The origin of this receptor is a woman between 40 and 50 years old with Graves' hyperthyroidism. Sequenced sample: blood. The nucleotides are TGTGCCAGCAGCCTCGGACTGGACGGTGGCTACACCTTC. It translates to CASSLGLDGGYTF.